These T cell receptor beta chains were read from a single sample in a study of T cell repertoires in cytomegalovirus infection. A single record per CDR3 protein comes from TCRdb applying MiXCR to the reads. The sample contains a few hundred thousand distinct CDR3 sequences, under 20% of which appear only once. Sequencing was carried out using PBMCs. The origin of the receptors is a human donor in good health (CMV status not recorded). Some clones in this sample may be carry-over from other donors' samples. Both conserved end residues are part of each CDR3. D genes are given only for firm matches. The listing skips clone size in some rows; elsewhere it reads once, few, many or a size class.

CDR3nt,CDR3aa,v_gene,j_gene,abundance,d_gene
TGCAGCGTTGAGACCCGCTCTGGCTACACCTTC,CSVETRSGYTF,TRBV29-1,TRBJ1-2,NA,NA
TGTGCCAGCAGCTTAGACACGGGGAATCAGCCCCAGCATTTT,CASSLDTGNQPQHF,TRBV7-2,TRBJ1-5,many,NA
TGTGCCAGCAGCTTGGCCCGATTTCTTCTAACCTACAATGAGCAGTTCTTC,CASSLARFLLTYNEQFF,TRBV5-8,TRBJ2-1,few,NA
TGCAGTGCTAGAGGGCCCCTTCTCAGCTCTGGAAACACCATATATTTT,CSARGPLLSSGNTIYF,TRBV20-1,TRBJ1-3,few,NA
TGTGCCAGCAGCCCTGGAATCGGCAGGGGGGGAGATACGCAGTATTTT,CASSPGIGRGGDTQYF,TRBV7-2,TRBJ2-3,many,NA
TGTGCCAGCAAGCTAACTAATTCACCCCTCCACTTT,CASKLTNSPLHF,TRBV7-2,TRBJ1-6,many,NA
TGTGCCAGCAGCGTCCCGTCCCACGGGGCCCTAGCCAAAAACATTCAGTACTTC,CASSVPSHGALAKNIQYF,TRBV9,TRBJ2-4,NA,NA
TGTGCCAGCAGCTTCGACAGGGGTGCCTACGAGCAGTACTTC,CASSFDRGAYEQYF,TRBV7-6,TRBJ2-7,many,TRBD1
TGTGCCAGCAGCCAAAGGACAAACACTGAAGCTTTCTTT,CASSQRTNTEAFF,TRBV3-1,TRBJ1-1,NA,NA
TGTGCCAGCAGCCGGACCCGGGACAGGACAAGAGGTAGAGATGGCTACACCTTC,CASSRTRDRTRGRDGYTF,TRBV7-9,TRBJ1-2,many,TRBD1
TGTGCCAGCAGCTTTTTGCGGGGCTCTGGGGCCAACGTCCTGACTTTC,CASSFLRGSGANVLTF,TRBV11-2,TRBJ2-6,many,NA
TGTGCCAGCAGTTTATATCGGGGGGCTGATGGAAACACCATATATTTT,CASSLYRGADGNTIYF,TRBV12-3/TRBV12-4,TRBJ1-3,NA,NA
TGTGCCAGCAGCTCGGGACTAGCGGGACGAGAGACCCAGTACTTC,CASSSGLAGRETQYF,TRBV7-2,TRBJ2-5,NA,TRBD2
TGTGCCAGCAGCTACGGACTAGGCCAAGAGACCCAGTACTTC,CASSYGLGQETQYF,TRBV5-5,TRBJ2-5,many,TRBD2
TGTGCCAGCTCACCGAAAGGGGGGTCTCCTCACGAGCAGTACTTC,CASSPKGGSPHEQYF,TRBV18,TRBJ2-7,NA,NA
TGTGCCAGCAGTTACTCAGGGGGGGAGACCCAGTACTTC,CASSYSGGETQYF,TRBV6-5,TRBJ2-5,NA,NA
TGTGCCAGCAGCCTTCTACCGATGGGCAATGAGCAGTTCTTC,CASSLLPMGNEQFF,TRBV27,TRBJ2-1,few,NA
TGCAGTGCTAGAGGCGTGGTTTGGACTAGCGATGATGAGCAGTTCTTC,CSARGVVWTSDDEQFF,TRBV20-1,TRBJ2-1,few,TRBD2
TGTGCCAGCTCACGATATGATAGGACTGAAGCTTTCTTT,CASSRYDRTEAFF,TRBV18,TRBJ1-1,NA,NA
TGTGCCACCCGAGGCCGGGGGCGTATCACCGGGGAGCTGTTTTTT,CATRGRGRITGELFF,TRBV19,TRBJ2-2,NA,NA
TGTGCCAGCAGGCCGTCGGCGACCGGGGAGCTGTTTTTT,CASRPSATGELFF,TRBV12-3/TRBV12-4,TRBJ2-2,many,NA
TGTGCCACCAGCAGATACCGGGACAGGCTATGGAACACTGAAGCTTTCTTT,CATSRYRDRLWNTEAFF,TRBV15,TRBJ1-1,many,TRBD1
TGTGCCAGCACTCCGGGACAGCTAGAGAATGAAAAACTGTTTTTT,CASTPGQLENEKLFF,TRBV25-1,TRBJ1-4,many,TRBD1
TGTGCCAGCACGACATCGGCCAATGTGAACACTGAAGCTTTCTTT,CASTTSANVNTEAFF,TRBV3-1,TRBJ1-1,few,NA
TGCAGCGTTGAAGGACAGGGGGTTGACGGGGAGCTGTTTTTT,CSVEGQGVDGELFF,TRBV29-1,TRBJ2-2,few,TRBD1
TGTGCCAGCACCAGTGGGGAGGGGTTCACGGGGCAAGAGACCCAGTACTTC,CASTSGEGFTGQETQYF,TRBV6-5,TRBJ2-5,NA,TRBD2
TGTGCCAGCAGTTACTCAGGGCGGGGGAACATTCAGTACTTC,CASSYSGRGNIQYF,TRBV6-2/TRBV6-3,TRBJ2-4,NA,TRBD2
TGTGCCAGCAGCCTCATGATGGGGGGAGCTAGCACAGATACGCAGTATTTT,CASSLMMGGASTDTQYF,TRBV5-4,TRBJ2-3,NA,NA
TGTGCCAGCAGCCAAGTTCCAGCGGGGGGGAATGAGCAGTTCTTC,CASSQVPAGGNEQFF,TRBV3-1,TRBJ2-1,many,TRBD2
TGTGCCAGCAGCCGTGGGGCGGGGGGGCACAATGAGCAGTTCTTC,CASSRGAGGHNEQFF,TRBV7-9,TRBJ2-1,few,TRBD2
TGTGCCAGCAGCTTATCGTCAGGGGCCTACGAGCAGTACTTC,CASSLSSGAYEQYF,TRBV7-4,TRBJ2-7,NA,NA
TGTGCCAGCAGGGGACAGCAAGGGTCTAATTCACCCCTCCACTTT,CASRGQQGSNSPLHF,TRBV12-3/TRBV12-4,TRBJ1-6,once,TRBD1
TGCAGTGCAGACCCAGGGGACAAAAACATTCAGTACTTC,CSADPGDKNIQYF,TRBV20-1,TRBJ2-4,many,NA
TGCGCCAGCAGCTATGGACAGGGGAACTCACCCCTCCACTTT,CASSYGQGNSPLHF,TRBV5-1,TRBJ1-6,few,TRBD1
TGTGCCAGCAGTGAATCTGGGAACCTCTACGAGCAGTACTTC,CASSESGNLYEQYF,TRBV6-1,TRBJ2-7,many,NA
TGTGCCAGCAGCTTGGGACTTGAAAAACTGTTTTTT,CASSLGLEKLFF,TRBV7-9,TRBJ1-4,NA,NA
TGCGCCAGCAGCTTGACTTCCGCAACTAATGAAAAACTGTTTTTT,CASSLTSATNEKLFF,TRBV5-1,TRBJ1-4,few,NA